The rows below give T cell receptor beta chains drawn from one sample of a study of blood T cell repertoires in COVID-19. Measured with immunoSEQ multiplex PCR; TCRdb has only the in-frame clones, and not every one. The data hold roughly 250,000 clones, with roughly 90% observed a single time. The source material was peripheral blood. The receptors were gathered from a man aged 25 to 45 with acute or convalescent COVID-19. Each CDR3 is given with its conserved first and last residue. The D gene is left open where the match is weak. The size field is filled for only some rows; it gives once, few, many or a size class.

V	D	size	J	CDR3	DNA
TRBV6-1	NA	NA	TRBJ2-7	CASSEKGGAYEQYF	TGTGCCAGCAGTGAAAAGGGGGGGGCCTACGAGCAGTACTTC
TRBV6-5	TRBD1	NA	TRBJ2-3	CASRDRAPDTQYF	TGTGCCAGCAGAGACAGGGCCCCTGATACGCAGTATTTT
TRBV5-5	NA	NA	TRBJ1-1	CASSLASRTEAFF	TGTGCCAGCAGCTTGGCCTCCCGGACTGAAGCTTTCTTT
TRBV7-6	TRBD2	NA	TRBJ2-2	CASSPRRGGNTGELFF	TGTGCCAGCAGCCCACGGCGGGGGGGCAACACCGGGGAGCTGTTTTTT
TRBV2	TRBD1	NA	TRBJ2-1	CASSSRRTGDYNEQFF	TGTGCCAGCAGTAGTCGCAGGACAGGGGATTACAATGAGCAGTTCTTC
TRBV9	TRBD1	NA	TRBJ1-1	CASGQGMNTEAFF	TGTGCCAGCGGACAGGGGATGAACACTGAAGCTTTCTTT
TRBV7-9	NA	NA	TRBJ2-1	CASSLGGGGSYNEQFF	TGTGCCAGCAGCTTAGGGGGAGGGGGCTCCTACAATGAGCAGTTCTTC
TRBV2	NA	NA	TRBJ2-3	CASSDELFTDTQYF	TGTGCCAGCAGTGATGAACTCTTCACAGATACGCAGTATTTT
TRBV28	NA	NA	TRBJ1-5	CASSEIQGPQPQHF	TGTGCCAGCAGCGAGATACAGGGACCCCAGCCCCAGCATTTT
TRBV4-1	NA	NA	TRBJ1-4	CASSQTGDEKLFF	TGCGCCAGCAGCCAAACAGGTGACGAAAAACTGTTTTTT
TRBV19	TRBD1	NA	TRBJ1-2	CASSPNGQGVYGYTF	TGTGCCAGTAGTCCCAACGGGCAGGGGGTCTATGGCTACACCTTC
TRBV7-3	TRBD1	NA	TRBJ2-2	CASSLIGFLRTGQFLSGELFF	TGTGCCAGCAGCTTAATCGGGTTCTTAAGAACGGGACAGTTCTTATCTGGGGAGCTGTTTTTT
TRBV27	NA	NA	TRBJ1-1	CASSQARGVNTEAFF	TGTGCCAGCAGCCAGGCGCGGGGCGTGAACACTGAAGCTTTCTTT
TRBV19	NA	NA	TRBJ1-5	CASSRDKTGNNQPQHF	TGTGCCAGTAGCCGGGATAAGACAGGCAACAATCAGCCCCAGCATTTT
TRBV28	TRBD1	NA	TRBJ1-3	CASGKTGVGNTIYF	TGTGCCAGCGGAAAGACAGGGGTAGGAAACACCATATATTTT
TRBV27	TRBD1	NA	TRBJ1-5	CASTLPGDRPKGNQPQHF	TGTGCCAGCACCCTCCCCGGGGACAGGCCGAAGGGCAATCAGCCCCAGCATTTT
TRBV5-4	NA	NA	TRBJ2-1	CASSLDRGNEQFF	TGTGCCAGCAGCTTGGATAGGGGCAATGAGCAGTTCTTC
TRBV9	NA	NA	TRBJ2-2	CASSVIQGLTGELFF	TGTGCCAGCAGCGTAATACAGGGCCTTACCGGGGAGCTGTTTTTT
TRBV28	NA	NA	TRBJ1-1	CASILQGNTEAFF	TGTGCCAGCATCCTACAGGGGAACACTGAAGCTTTCTTT
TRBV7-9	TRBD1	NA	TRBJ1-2	CASSLNRGVGGYTF	TGTGCCAGCAGCTTAAACAGGGGAGTAGGTGGCTACACCTTC
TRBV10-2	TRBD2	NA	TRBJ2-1	CASSRTSGPYEQFF	TGCGCCAGCAGTCGGACTAGCGGGCCATATGAGCAGTTCTTC
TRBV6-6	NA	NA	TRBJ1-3	CASSLSRSGNTIYF	TGTGCCAGCAGCCTCAGTCGATCTGGAAACACCATATATTTT
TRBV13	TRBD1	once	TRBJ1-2	CASSIRQGGGPPPGYTF	TGTGCCAGCAGCATACGACAGGGTGGAGGTCCCCCCCCTGGCTACACCTTC
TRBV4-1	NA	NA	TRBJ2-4	CASSQDHRVVKNIQYF	TGCGCCAGCAGCCAAGATCACAGGGTAGTCAAAAACATTCAGTACTTC
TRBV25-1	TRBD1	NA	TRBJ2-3	CASGRGLTDTQYF	TGTGCCAGCGGCAGGGGGCTCACAGATACGCAGTATTTT
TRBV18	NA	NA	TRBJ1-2	CASSPPGAEGYTF	TGTGCCAGCTCACCCCCAGGGGCTGAAGGCTACACCTTC
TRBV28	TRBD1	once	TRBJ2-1	CATQRQGAREQFF	TGTGCCACCCAAAGACAGGGGGCTCGGGAGCAGTTCTTC
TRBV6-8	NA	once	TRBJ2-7	CASSYPGHQTHQLFDEQYF	TGTGCCAGCAGTTATCCGGGACACCAGACCCACCAACTTTTCGACGAGCAGTACTTC
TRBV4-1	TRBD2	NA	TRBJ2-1	CASSQESGRGNEQFF	TGCGCCAGCAGCCAGGAGAGCGGGAGAGGCAATGAGCAGTTCTTC
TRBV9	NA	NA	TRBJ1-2	CASSQGSRNYGYTF	TGTGCCAGCAGCCAGGGAAGTCGGAACTATGGCTACACCTTC
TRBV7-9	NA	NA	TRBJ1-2	CASSLTGPYGYTF	TGTGCCAGCAGCTTAACAGGACCCTATGGCTACACCTTC
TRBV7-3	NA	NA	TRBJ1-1	CASSQKRTDEAFF	TGTGCCAGCAGCCAGAAGCGGACAGACGAAGCTTTCTTT
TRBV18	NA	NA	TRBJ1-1	CASSPPGRSAIMNTEAFF	TGTGCCAGCTCACCACCTGGGAGGTCGGCAATCATGAACACTGAAGCTTTCTTT
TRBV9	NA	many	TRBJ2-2	CASSVVETGELFF	TGTGCCAGCAGCGTAGTTGAGACCGGGGAGCTGTTTTTT
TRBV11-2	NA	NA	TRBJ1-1	CASSRNQGAEAFF	TGTGCCAGCAGCCGGAATCAGGGCGCTGAAGCTTTCTTT
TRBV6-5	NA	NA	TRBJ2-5	CASSRGIQETQYF	TGTGCCAGCAGTAGGGGGATTCAAGAGACCCAGTACTTC
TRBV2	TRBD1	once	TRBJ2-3	CASKTRTGYADTQYF	TGTGCCAGCAAAACAAGGACAGGGTACGCAGATACGCAGTATTTT
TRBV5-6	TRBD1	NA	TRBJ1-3	CASSPTGARSGNTIYF	TGTGCCAGCAGCCCAACAGGGGCCCGCTCTGGAAACACCATATATTTT
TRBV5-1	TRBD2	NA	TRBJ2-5	CASSPPRTSGKETQYF	TGCGCCAGCAGCCCGCCGAGGACTAGCGGAAAAGAGACCCAGTACTTC
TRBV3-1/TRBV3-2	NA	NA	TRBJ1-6	CASSQSTAYSPLHF	TGTGCCAGCAGCCAAAGTACAGCTTATTCACCCCTCCACTTT
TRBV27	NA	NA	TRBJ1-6	CASSRTSSYNSPLHF	TGTGCCAGCAGTCGTACAAGCTCCTATAATTCACCCCTCCACTTT
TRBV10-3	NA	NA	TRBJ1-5	CAIQQGSNQPQHF	TGTGCCATACAACAGGGTTCCAATCAGCCCCAGCATTTT
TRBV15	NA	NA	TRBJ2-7	CATSSTGLSYEQYF	TGTGCCACCAGCAGCACAGGCCTCTCCTACGAGCAGTACTTC
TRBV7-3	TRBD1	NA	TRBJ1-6	CASKSRQGNSPLHF	TGTGCCAGCAAAAGCCGACAGGGTAATTCACCCCTCCACTTT
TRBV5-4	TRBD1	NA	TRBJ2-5	CASSFGQGQETQYF	TGTGCCAGCAGCTTCGGACAGGGTCAAGAGACCCAGTACTTC
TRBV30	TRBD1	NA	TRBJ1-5	CAWSVQGDQPQHF	TGTGCCTGGAGTGTACAGGGGGATCAGCCCCAGCATTTT
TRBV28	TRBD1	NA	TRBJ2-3	CASRQGLGGDTQYF	TGTGCCAGCAGACAGGGGTTGGGTGGAGATACGCAGTATTTT
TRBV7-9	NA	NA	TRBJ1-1	CASSLESGRGTEAFF	TGTGCCAGCAGCTTAGAGTCAGGGCGGGGGACTGAAGCTTTCTTT
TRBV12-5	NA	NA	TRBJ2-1	CASGSQGIRSEQFF	TGTGCTAGTGGTTCGCAGGGAATCCGAAGTGAGCAGTTCTTC
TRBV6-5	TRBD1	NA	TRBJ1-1	CASRRKRGPTEAFF	TGTGCCAGCAGGCGAAAAAGGGGGCCCACTGAAGCTTTCTTT
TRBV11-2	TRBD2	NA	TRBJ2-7	CASRPPGLASVEQYF	TGTGCCAGCAGACCCCCGGGACTAGCTTCGGTCGAGCAGTACTTC
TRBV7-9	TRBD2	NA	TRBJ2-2	CASSLTSGGTNTGELFF	TGTGCCAGCAGCCTAACTAGCGGGGGGACGAACACCGGGGAGCTGTTTTTT
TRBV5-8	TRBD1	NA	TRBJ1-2	CASSRGLDGYTF	TGTGCCAGCAGTAGGGGGCTCGATGGCTACACCTTC
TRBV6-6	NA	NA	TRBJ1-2	CASSYSSGYTF	TGTGCCAGCAGTTACTCGAGCGGCTACACCTTC
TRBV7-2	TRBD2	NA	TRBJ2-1	CASSLVGGGGGAYNEQFF	TGTGCCAGCAGCTTAGTGGGGGGGGGAGGCGGAGCCTACAATGAGCAGTTCTTC
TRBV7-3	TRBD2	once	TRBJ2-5	CASSPARGGARETQYF	TGTGCCAGCAGCCCGGCGAGGGGAGGGGCTAGGGAGACCCAGTACTTC
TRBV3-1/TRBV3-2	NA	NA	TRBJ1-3	CASSQVRGVSIYF	TGTGCCAGCAGCCAAGTTCGCGGGGTTAGCATATATTTT